Shown below are 21 T cell receptor beta chains from a single sample sequenced in a study of regulatory T cells in long-lasting Graves disease. With iRepertoire HTBI primers and Arm-PCR of CDR3 regions, TCR beta libraries were built. Via MiXCR, TCRdb re-called the multiplex PCR reads, giving one row per CDR3 protein. The sample lists roughly 360,000 distinct CDR3 sequences, approximately 23% occurring once. Indicated time point: persistent/refractory GD, antithyroid drugs over 5 years with positive TRAb. The TCR library was made from RNA extracted from PBMCs. The starting material was peripheral blood mononuclear cells (PBMCs), obtained when the disease was refractory, from a patient treated with antithyroid drugs. The source of these receptors is a woman in her thirties or forties with Graves disease.

The V and J genes are TRBV5-6 and TRBJ1-3; 11 positions match TRBD1. The CDR3 totals 17 residues. The germline V gene encodes CDR1 SGHDT and CDR2 YYEEEE. The V segment lost 2 bases and the J segment 1 base; nucleotides outside the gene matches: 5. This chain's CDR3 is CASSFGTGGLSGNTIYF. The CDR3 region has the DNA TGTGCCAGCAGCTTCGGGACAGGGGGTCTATCTGGAAACACCATATATTTT.

Notes on this clonotype: It may be a read error: a sequence one base away is much more abundant. The chain is built from TRBV20-1 and TRBJ2-7, with D perhaps TRBD1 (5 bases). This CDR3 has 15 amino acids. The germline gives CDR1 DFQATT, CDR2 SNEGSKA (reference sequence). CDR3 bases: TGCAATGCTAGAGATTGGACACAGAACACCTACGAGCAGTACTTC. This translates into CNARDWTQNTYEQYF.

This clonotype was detected many times. The chain recombines TRBV7-9 with TRBJ2-5; no clear D gene. V lost 5 bases and J 3 bases, leaving 10 bases between the germline ends. Germline values: CDR1 SEHNR, CDR2 FQNEAQ (reference sequence). CDR3 length: 13 amino acids. The CDR3 DNA reads TGTGCCAGCAGCCAAAGGTTAAAAGAGACCCAGTACTTC. This encodes CASSQRLKETQYF.

This clonotype has a count of ten or more. CDR3 loop: CASSFRGGGGDQPQHF. CDR3 DNA: TGTGCCAGCAGTTTCCGTGGCGGGGGAGGCGATCAGCCCCAGCATTTT. The chain recombines TRBV12-3 or TRBV12-4 with TRBJ1-5; the D gene is possibly TRBD1 (5 bases). The CDR3 is made up of 16 amino acids. Trimming took 3 bases from V and 5 from J, leaving 17 bases between them.

The chain carries TRBV20-1 and TRBJ1-2; D not certain. Germline loops: CDR1 DFQATT, CDR2 SNEGSKA (reference sequence). The germline V and J ends were trimmed by 3 bases and 1 base, with 15 bases remaining between them. This CDR3 is built from 15 residues. The CDR3 is CSASKGLGNNYGYTF. Written as DNA, the CDR3 is TGCAGTGCTAGTAAAGGTTTGGGAAATAACTATGGCTACACCTTC.

This clonotype came up a few times. The junction differs from germline at one of its ends, possibly a read error. This chain joins TRBV20-1 and TRBJ2-7; D is undetermined. The CDR3 totals 13 residues. Germline lookup yields CDR1 DFQATT and CDR2 SNEGSKA (reference sequence). The CDR3 region is CSAPSLLSHEQYF. The CDR3 bases are TGCAGTGCGCCTTCCTTGCTCTCCCACGAGCAGTACTTC.

The chain recombines TRBV6-2 or TRBV6-3 with TRBJ2-1; D possibly corresponds to TRBD1 (6 bases). This CDR3 has 15 residues. Trimming removed 6 bases at V and 3 bases at J, with 15 bases between. Germline assignment: CDR1 MNHEY and CDR2 SVGEGT. CDR3 sequence reads: CASRLDRLYYNEQFF. The CDR3 DNA reads TGTGCCAGCAGGTTAGACAGGCTATACTACAATGAGCAGTTCTTC.

The table lists this clonotype with many counts. This chain connects TRBV6-2 or TRBV6-3 to TRBJ2-5, with a possible D match to TRBD2 (5 bases). The CDR3 runs 15 residues. CDR1 and CDR2 from the germline V gene are MNHEY and SVGEGT. V gave up 2 bases and J gave up 5 bases, with 15 bases separating them. The CDR3 sequence: CASSYPQRGIETQYF. The CDR3 DNA sequence: TGTGCCAGCAGTTACCCCCAACGAGGGATCGAGACCCAGTACTTC.

V gene TRBV10-2 combines with J gene TRBJ2-7; 7 bases align to TRBD2. CDR3 length: 16 amino acids. With V trimmed by 2 bases and J by 3 bases, 10 bases remained unmatched. Per germline, CDR1 WSHSY and CDR2 SAAADI. The chain's CDR3 is CASSELGLAAFYEQYF. Here the CDR3 DNA reads TGCGCCAGCAGTGAGCTCGGGCTAGCGGCCTTCTACGAGCAGTACTTC.

The J gene is TRBJ1-5, the V gene TRBV12-3 or TRBV12-4; D is ambiguous. This CDR3 has 15 amino acids. Trimming pared 2 bases from V and 7 bases from J, leaving 15 bases between. For the CDR3, the DNA is TGTGCCAGCAGTTTACCCCCCCTATCAGGCCAGCCCCAGCATTTT. Translating gives CASSLPPLSGQPQHF.

This clonotype has at least ten counts. This chain uses TRBV27 with TRBJ1-1; no definite D call. V was pared by 2 bases and J by 0 bases, with 10 bases between. CDR3 length: 15 amino acids. Per the germline V gene, CDR1 is MNHEY and CDR2 is SMNVEV (reference sequence). This chain's CDR3 is CASSLNPWVNTEAFF. CDR3 coding DNA: TGTGCCAGCAGTTTAAACCCTTGGGTGAACACTGAAGCTTTCTTT.

This chain joins TRBV29-1 and TRBJ2-3; D unclear. There are 14 residues in the CDR3. The V gene lost 7 bases and the J gene lost 4 bases, with 18 bases spanning the gap. Per germline, CDR1 SQVTM and CDR2 ANQGSEA. The CDR3 nucleotides are TGCAGCGCCGTTCCAGGTTCTGGTGCAGATACGCAGTATTTT. It is translated as CSAVPGSGADTQYF.

There are many counts of this clonotype. V is TRBV20-1 and J is TRBJ1-5; D is unclear. Germline-derived CDR1 and CDR2 are DFQATT and SNEGSKA (reference sequence). V gave up 3 bases and J gave up 7 bases, with 10 bases separating them. This CDR3 is built from 12 residues. This chain's CDR3 is CSARELYQPQHF. CDR3 nucleotide sequence: TGCAGTGCTAGGGAGCTATACCAGCCCCAGCATTTT.

The chain carries TRBV2 and TRBJ1-2; TRBD1 matches at 9 bases. Germline trimming cut 2 bases from V and 0 bases from J; bases unmatched to any gene: 1. The CDR3 loop spans 15 amino acids. Germline V CDR1 and CDR2: SNHLY, FYNNEI. The CDR3 here is CASSENRGPNYGYTF. CDR3 DNA: TGTGCCAGCAGTGAAAACAGGGGGCCTAACTATGGCTACACCTTC.

The rearrangement uses TRBV6-2 or TRBV6-3 and TRBJ2-3; a possible D gene is TRBD2 (6 bases). The germline CDR1 and CDR2 sequences are MNHEY and SVGEGT. The CDR3 covers 14 residues. Trimming shortened V by 3 bases and J by 5 bases, and 12 bases separated the two germline ends. The CDR3 sequence is CASSYATRLDTQYF. DNA for the CDR3: TGTGCCAGCAGTTATGCGACTAGATTAGATACGCAGTATTTT.

The gene calls are TRBV6-5 and TRBJ1-6; D possibly corresponds to TRBD1 (5 bases). Deletions cut 2 bases from V and 8 bases from J, with 13 bases between. The CDR3 is 15 amino acids. The V gene's germline CDR1 is MNHEY and CDR2 SVGAGI. The CDR3: CASSYETAPYSPLHF. DNA for the CDR3: TGTGCCAGCAGTTACGAGACAGCTCCTTATTCACCCCTCCACTTT.

This clonotype was seen many times. J is TRBJ1-1 and V is TRBV20-1, with a weak D call TRBD1 (6 bases). The CDR3 has 13 residues. Per germline, CDR1 DFQATT and CDR2 SNEGSKA (reference sequence). Trimming stripped 1 base from V and 10 bases from J, with 16 bases between. CDR3 loop: CSARVGVRGLAFF. Written as DNA, the CDR3 is TGCAGTGCTAGAGTTGGGGTCAGGGGCTTAGCTTTCTTT.

There are many counts of this clonotype. DNA of the CDR3: TGTGCCAGCAGCGATCAAGAGACCCAGTACTTC. It yields the protein CASSDQETQYF. The chain recombines TRBV12-3 or TRBV12-4 with TRBJ2-5; no definite D call. The V and J ends lost 6 bases and 2 bases respectively, with 4 bases between them. The CDR3 loop spans 11 amino acids.

The rearrangement links TRBV11-2 to TRBJ2-7, with D possibly matching TRBD2 (5 bases). The CDR3 is 15 amino acids. Germline values: CDR1 SGHAT, CDR2 FQNNGV. Trimming shortened V by 5 bases and J by 0 bases, and 14 bases separated the two germline ends. CDR3 DNA sequence: TGTGCCAGCAGCGTTAGCGTTTCTAGCTCCTACGAGCAGTACTTC. It is translated as CASSVSVSSSYEQYF. The full variable domain, rest sourced from reference TRBV11-2 and TRBJ2-7, is EAGVAQSPRYKIIEKRQSVAFWCNPISGHATLYWYQQILGQGPKLLIQFQNNGVVDDSQLPKDRFSAERLKGVDSTLKIQPAKLEDSAVYLCASSVSVSSSYEQYFGPGTRLTVT.

Many counts were recorded for this clonotype. This rearrangement joins TRBV28 to TRBJ1-1, with 7 bases aligning to TRBD1. The germline gives CDR1 MDHEN, CDR2 SYDVKM. CDR3 length equals 15 residues. The junction had 8 bases not matched to a gene; V was cut back by 5 bases and J by 2 bases. CDR3 DNA: TGTGCCAGCAGTCCGACAGGGAATATAAACACTGAAGCTTTCTTT. The encoded protein is CASSPTGNINTEAFF.

This chain uses TRBV12-3 or TRBV12-4 with TRBJ1-2; D ambiguous. The CDR3 has 15 amino acids. V dropped 1 base and J dropped 5 bases, with 14 bases sitting between them. For the CDR3, the DNA is TGTGCCAGCAGTTTAGACGGGCATTGGGTATATGGCTACACCTTC. Its translation: CASSLDGHWVYGYTF.